This paragraph reports one T cell receptor beta chain. One base away lies a much larger clone, so this may be a sequencing read error. The sample comes from a study of blood T cells in healthy people across ages. From germline, CDR1 is SGHTA and CDR2 FQGNSA. The CDR3 has 14 amino acids. V lost 3 bases, J lost 6 bases, and 14 bases lay in between. Alongside a J-beta primer mix, a sample-barcoded 5' primer served in a second PCR lasting about 7 to 12 cycles. Using its own MiXCR run on the 5' RACE reads, TCRdb lists one record per CDR3 protein. In the table there are roughly 900,000 distinct CDR3 sequences, under 30% of which are singletons.

The gene calls are TRBV7-2 and TRBJ2-5; either TRBD1 or TRBD2 may supply D (6 bases each). The TCR sequence derives from an elderly woman in good health. Sequenced material: blood. The DNA for the CDR3 is TGTGCCAGCAGCTTGGGGGGCTTTGGGAAGACCCAGTACTTC. Its translation: CASSLGGFGKTQYF.